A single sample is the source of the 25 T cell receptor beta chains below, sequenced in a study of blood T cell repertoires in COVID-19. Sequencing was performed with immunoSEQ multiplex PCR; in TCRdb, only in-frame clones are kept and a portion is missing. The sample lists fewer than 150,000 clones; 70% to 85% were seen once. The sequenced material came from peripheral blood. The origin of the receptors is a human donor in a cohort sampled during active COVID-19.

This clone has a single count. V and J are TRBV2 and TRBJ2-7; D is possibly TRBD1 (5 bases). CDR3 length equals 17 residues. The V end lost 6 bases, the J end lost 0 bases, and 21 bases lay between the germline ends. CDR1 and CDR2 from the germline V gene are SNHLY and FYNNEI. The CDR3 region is CASRYDLSARVSYEQYF. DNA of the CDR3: TGTGCCAGCAGATACGACTTAAGCGCCAGGGTCTCCTACGAGCAGTACTTC.

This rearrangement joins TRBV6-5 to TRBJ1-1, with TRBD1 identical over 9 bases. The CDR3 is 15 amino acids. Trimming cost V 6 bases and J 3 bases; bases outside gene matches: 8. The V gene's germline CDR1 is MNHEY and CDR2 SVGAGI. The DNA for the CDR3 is TGTGCCAGCAGGCCCAACAGGGGGCCTTACACTGAAGCTTTCTTT. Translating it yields CASRPNRGPYTEAFF.

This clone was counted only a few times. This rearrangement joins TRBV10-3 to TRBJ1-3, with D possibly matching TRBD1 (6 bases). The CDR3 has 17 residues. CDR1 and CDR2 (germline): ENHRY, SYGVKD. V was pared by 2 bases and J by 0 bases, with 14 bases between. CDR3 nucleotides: TGTGCCATCAGTGAGCTGAGGACAGCCCTCTCTGGAAACACCATATATTTT. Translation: CAISELRTALSGNTIYF.

DNA of the CDR3: TGTGCCAGCAGCAAACCCCCGGGACAGGGGGCGTATCGCATGTCCGAGCAGTACTTC. Translation: CASSKPPGQGAYRMSEQYF. V usage is TRBV21-1 and J usage is TRBJ2-7; the listed D gene, TRBD1, was not tested against the DNA. TRBV21-1 is shown as a pseudogene. The CDR3 is 19 amino acids.

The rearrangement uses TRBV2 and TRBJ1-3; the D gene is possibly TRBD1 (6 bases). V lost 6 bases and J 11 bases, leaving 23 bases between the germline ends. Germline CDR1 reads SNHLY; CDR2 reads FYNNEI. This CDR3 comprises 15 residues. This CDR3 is CASRLPTGLSSAIYF. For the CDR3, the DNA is TGTGCCAGCAGATTACCGACAGGACTCAGCTCAGCCATATATTTT.

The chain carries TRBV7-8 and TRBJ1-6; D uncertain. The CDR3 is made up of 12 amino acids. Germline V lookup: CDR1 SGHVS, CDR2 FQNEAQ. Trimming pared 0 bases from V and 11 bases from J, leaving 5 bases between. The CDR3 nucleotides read TGTGCCAGCAGCTTAGCCCCTGCACCCCTCCACTTT. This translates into CASSLAPAPLHF.

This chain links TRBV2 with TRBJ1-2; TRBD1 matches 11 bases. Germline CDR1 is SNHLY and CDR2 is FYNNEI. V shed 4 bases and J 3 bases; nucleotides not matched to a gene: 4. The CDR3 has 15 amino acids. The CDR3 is CASSVPGQGDYGYTF. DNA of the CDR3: TGTGCCAGCAGTGTTCCGGGACAGGGGGACTATGGCTACACCTTC. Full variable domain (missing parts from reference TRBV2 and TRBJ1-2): EPEVTQTPSHQVTQMGQEVILRCVPISNHLYFYWYRQILGQKVEFLVSFYNNEISEKSEIFDDQFSVERPDGSNFTLKIRSTKLEDSAMYFCASSVPGQGDYGYTFGSGTRLTVV.

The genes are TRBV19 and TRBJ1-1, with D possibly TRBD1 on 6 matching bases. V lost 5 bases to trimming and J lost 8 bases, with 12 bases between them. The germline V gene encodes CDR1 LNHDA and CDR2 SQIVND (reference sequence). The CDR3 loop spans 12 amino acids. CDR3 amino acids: CASSAADREAFF. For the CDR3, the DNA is TGTGCCAGTAGTGCCGCCGACAGGGAAGCTTTCTTT.

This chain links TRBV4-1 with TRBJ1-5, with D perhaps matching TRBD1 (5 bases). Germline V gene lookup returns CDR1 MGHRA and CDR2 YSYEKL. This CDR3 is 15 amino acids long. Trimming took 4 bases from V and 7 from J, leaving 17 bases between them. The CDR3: CASSPSSGAWQPQHF. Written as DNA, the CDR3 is TGCGCCAGCAGCCCCTCTAGCGGGGCTTGGCAGCCCCAGCATTTT.

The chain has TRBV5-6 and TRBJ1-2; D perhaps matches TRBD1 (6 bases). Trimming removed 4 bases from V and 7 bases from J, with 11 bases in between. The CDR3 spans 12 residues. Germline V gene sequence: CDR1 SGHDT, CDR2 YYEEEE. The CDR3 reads CASSVYRAGYTF. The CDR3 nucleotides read TGTGCCAGCAGCGTATACAGGGCTGGCTACACCTTC.

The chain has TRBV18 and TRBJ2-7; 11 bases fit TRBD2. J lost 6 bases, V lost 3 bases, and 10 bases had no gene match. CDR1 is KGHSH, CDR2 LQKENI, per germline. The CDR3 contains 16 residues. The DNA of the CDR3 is TGTGCCAGCTCACCGACTAGCGGGACTCTGGGTGGCGAGCAGTACTTC. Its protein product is CASSPTSGTLGGEQYF.

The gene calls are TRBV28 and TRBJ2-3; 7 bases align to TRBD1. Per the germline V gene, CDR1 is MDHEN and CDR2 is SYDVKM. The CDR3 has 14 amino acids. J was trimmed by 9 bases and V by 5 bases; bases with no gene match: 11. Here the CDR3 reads CASSTQGVGPTQYF. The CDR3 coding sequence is TGTGCCAGCAGTACCCAGGGGGTGGGACCCACGCAGTATTTT.

CDR3 in amino acids: CASSLMRGPPYQETQYF. In nucleotides, the CDR3 is TGTGCCAGCAGCTTGATGAGAGGGCCCCCGTACCAAGAGACCCAGTACTTC. V gene TRBV5-5 combines with J gene TRBJ2-5, with a possible D match to TRBD2 (5 bases). CDR3 length: 17 amino acids. The ends were cut back, 1 base at V and 0 bases at J, with 16 bases in the middle. CDR1 is SGHKS and CDR2 is YYEKEE in the germline V gene (reference sequence).

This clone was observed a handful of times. CDR3 region: CASSEVAGPSEAFF. DNA of the CDR3: TGTGCCAGCAGTGAAGTGGCAGGGCCCTCTGAAGCTTTCTTT. V gene TRBV2 combines with J gene TRBJ1-1, with D maybe TRBD1 (5 bases). The V end lost 1 base, the J end lost 6 bases, and 12 bases lay between the germline ends. This CDR3 has 14 residues. Germline V CDR1 and CDR2: SNHLY, FYNNEI.

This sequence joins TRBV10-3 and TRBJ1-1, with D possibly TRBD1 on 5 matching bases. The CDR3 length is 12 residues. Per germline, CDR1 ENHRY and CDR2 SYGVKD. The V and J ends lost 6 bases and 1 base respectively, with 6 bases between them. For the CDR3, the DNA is TGTGCCATCAGACAGGAGAACACTGAAGCTTTCTTT. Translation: CAIRQENTEAFF.

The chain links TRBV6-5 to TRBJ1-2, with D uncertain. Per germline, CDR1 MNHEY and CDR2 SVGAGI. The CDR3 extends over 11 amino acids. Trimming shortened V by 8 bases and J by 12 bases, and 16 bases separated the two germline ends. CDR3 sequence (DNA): TGTGCCAGCGGGCGAAGACCCACGGACACCTTC. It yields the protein CASGRRPTDTF.

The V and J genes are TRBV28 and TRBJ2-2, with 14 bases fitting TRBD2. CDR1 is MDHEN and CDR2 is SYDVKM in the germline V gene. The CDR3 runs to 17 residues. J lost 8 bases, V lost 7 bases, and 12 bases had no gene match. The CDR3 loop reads CASIPQAGLAGGGELFF. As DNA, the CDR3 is TGTGCCAGCATCCCCCAGGCAGGACTAGCGGGGGGTGGGGAGCTGTTTTTT.

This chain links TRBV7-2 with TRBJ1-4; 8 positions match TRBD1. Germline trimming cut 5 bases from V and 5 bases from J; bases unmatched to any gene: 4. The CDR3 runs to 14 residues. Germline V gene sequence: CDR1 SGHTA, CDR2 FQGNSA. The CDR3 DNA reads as TGTGCCAGCAGCCCCCGGACAGGGAATGAAAAACTGTTTTTT. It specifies CASSPRTGNEKLFF. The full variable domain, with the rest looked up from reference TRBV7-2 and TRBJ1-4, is GAGVSQSPSNKVTEKGKDVELRCDPISGHTALYWYRQSLGQGLEFLIYFQGNSAPDKSGLPSDRFSAERTGGSVSTLTIQRTQQEDSAVYLCASSPRTGNEKLFFGSGTQLSVL.

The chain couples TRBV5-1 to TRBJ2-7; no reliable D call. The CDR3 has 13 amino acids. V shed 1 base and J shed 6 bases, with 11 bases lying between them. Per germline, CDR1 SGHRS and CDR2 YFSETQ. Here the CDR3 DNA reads TGCGCCAGCAGCTTGCTCTCCACTACCGAGCAGTACTTC. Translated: CASSLLSTTEQYF.

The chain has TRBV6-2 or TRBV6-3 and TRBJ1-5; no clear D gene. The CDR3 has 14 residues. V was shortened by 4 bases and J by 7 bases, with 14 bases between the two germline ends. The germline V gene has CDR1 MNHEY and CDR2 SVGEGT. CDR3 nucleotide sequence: TGTGCCAGCAGTTTCCTTGACCTGGGCCAGCCCCAGCATTTT. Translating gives CASSFLDLGQPQHF.

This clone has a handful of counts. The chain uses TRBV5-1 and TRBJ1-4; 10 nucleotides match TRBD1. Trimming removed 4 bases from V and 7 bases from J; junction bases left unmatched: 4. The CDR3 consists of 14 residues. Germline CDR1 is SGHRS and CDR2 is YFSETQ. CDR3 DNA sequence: TGCGCCAGCAGCGGGACAGGGGTTCGTGAAAAACTGTTTTTT. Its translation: CASSGTGVREKLFF.

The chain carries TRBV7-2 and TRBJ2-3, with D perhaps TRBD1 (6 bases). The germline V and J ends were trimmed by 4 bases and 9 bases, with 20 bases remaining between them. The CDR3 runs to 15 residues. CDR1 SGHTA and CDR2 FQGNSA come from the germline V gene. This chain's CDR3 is CASSSRQEARITQYF. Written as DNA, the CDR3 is TGTGCCAGCAGCTCTAGACAGGAGGCGCGGATAACGCAGTATTTT.

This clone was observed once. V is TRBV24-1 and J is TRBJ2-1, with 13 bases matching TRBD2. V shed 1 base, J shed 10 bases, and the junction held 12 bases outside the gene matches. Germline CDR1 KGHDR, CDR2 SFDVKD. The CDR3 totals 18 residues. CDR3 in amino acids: CATSDLYSTSGGAGEQFF. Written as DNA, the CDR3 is TGTGCCACCAGTGATTTATACAGCACTAGCGGGGGGGCTGGGGAGCAGTTCTTC.

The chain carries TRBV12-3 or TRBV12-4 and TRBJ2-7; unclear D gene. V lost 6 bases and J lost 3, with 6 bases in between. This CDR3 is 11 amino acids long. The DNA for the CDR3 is TGTGCCAGCAGGAGTTTCTACGAGCAGTACTTC. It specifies CASRSFYEQYF.

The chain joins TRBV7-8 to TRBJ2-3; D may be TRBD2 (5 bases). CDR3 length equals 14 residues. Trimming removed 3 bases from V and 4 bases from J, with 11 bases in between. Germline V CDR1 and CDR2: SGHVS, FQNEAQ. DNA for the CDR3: TGTGCCAGCAGCTTGTGGCACGGGGCAGATACGCAGTATTTT. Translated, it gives CASSLWHGADTQYF. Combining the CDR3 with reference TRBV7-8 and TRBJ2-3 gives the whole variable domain GAGVSQSPRYKVAKRGQDVALRCDPISGHVSLFWYQQALGQGPEFLTYFQNEAQLDKSGLPSDRFFAERPEGSVSTLKIQRTQQEDSAVYLCASSLWHGADTQYFGPGTRLTVL.